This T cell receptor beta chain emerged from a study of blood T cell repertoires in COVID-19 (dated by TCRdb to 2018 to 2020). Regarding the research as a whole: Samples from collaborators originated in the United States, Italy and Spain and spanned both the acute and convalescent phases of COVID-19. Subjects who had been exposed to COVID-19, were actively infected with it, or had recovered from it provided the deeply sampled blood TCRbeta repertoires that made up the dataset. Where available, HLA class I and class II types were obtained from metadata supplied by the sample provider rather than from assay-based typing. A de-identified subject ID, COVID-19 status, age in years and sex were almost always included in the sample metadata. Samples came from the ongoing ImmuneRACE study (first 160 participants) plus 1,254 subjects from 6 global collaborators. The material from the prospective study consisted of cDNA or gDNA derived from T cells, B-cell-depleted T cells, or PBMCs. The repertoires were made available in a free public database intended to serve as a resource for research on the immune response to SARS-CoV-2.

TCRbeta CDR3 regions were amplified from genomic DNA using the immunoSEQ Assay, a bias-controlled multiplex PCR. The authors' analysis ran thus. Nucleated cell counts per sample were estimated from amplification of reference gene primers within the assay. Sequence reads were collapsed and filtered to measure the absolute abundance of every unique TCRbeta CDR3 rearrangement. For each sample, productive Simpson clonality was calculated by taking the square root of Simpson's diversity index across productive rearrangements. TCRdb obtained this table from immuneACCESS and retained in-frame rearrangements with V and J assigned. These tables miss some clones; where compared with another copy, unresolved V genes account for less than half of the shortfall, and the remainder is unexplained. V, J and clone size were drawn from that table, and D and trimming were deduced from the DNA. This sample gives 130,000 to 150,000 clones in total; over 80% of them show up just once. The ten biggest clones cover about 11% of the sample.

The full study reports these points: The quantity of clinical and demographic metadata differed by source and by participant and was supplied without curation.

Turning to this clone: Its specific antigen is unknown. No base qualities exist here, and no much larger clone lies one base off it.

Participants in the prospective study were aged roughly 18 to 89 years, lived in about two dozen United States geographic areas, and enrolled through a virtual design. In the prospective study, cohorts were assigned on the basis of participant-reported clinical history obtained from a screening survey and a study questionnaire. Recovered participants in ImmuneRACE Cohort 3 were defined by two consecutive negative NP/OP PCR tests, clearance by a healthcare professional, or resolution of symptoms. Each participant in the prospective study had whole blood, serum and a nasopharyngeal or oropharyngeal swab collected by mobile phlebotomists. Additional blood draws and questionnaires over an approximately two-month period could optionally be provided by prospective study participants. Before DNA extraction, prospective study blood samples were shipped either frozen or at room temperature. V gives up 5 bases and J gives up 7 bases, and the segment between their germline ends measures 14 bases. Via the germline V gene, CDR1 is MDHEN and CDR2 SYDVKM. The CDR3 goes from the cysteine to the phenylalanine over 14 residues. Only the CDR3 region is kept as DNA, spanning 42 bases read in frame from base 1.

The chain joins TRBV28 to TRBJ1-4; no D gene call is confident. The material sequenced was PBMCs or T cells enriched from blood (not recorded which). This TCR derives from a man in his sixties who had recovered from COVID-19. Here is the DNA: TGTGCCAGCAGTAGTAGCTGGAATGGTGAAAAACTGTTTTTT. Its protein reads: CASSSSWNGEKLFF.